The 32 T cell receptor beta chains below all came from one sample that was sequenced in a study of shared clonotypes between healthy human individuals. Assay: immunoSEQ multiplex PCR; the TCRdb copy retains only in-frame clones and omits some. The data hold approximately 2.5 million clones, with approximately 92% observed a single time. The source material was naive CD4+ T cells sorted from blood. The subset here: CD45RA+ positively selected. These TCRs come from a man between 18 and 35 years old in good health.

This chain links TRBV2 with TRBJ2-1; a weak D match, TRBD1 (6 bases). V dropped 5 bases and J dropped 8 bases, with 16 bases sitting between them. This CDR3 spans 14 amino acids. Germline assignment: CDR1 SNHLY and CDR2 FYNNEI. For the CDR3, the DNA is TGTGCCAGCAGTAAAACAGGGTCTAACTATGAGCAGTTCTTC. Translated: CASSKTGSNYEQFF.

The chain couples TRBV29-1 to TRBJ1-2; 12 bases match TRBD1. Germline CDR1 reads SQVTM; CDR2 reads ANQGSEA. V gave up 1 base and J gave up 8 bases; unmatched junction bases: 2. This CDR3 is built from 13 residues. For the CDR3, the DNA is TGCAGCGTTGAAGGGGACAGGGGGCTGGGCTACACCTTC. Residues: CSVEGDRGLGYTF.

The rearrangement joins TRBV27 to TRBJ2-7, with no clear D. Looked up from germline, CDR1 is MNHEY and CDR2 is SMNVEV (reference sequence). This CDR3 is 13 amino acids long. The germline V and J ends were trimmed by 5 bases and 2 bases, with 10 bases remaining between them. The CDR3 DNA reads TGTGCCAGCAGTCTAAAACCTACCTACGAGCAGTACTTC. Amino acid sequence: CASSLKPTYEQYF.

The rearrangement joins TRBV5-5 to TRBJ2-7; tentative D call: TRBD1 (5 bases). Germline lookup yields CDR1 SGHKS and CDR2 YYEKEE (reference sequence). Trimming took off 5 bases at V and 2 bases at J, with 17 bases between the two ends. The CDR3 contains 15 residues. CDR3 sequence reads: CASRRAAPGTYEQYF. CDR3 coding DNA: TGTGCCAGCAGACGCGCGGCGCCAGGGACCTACGAGCAGTACTTC.

This sequence joins TRBV18 and TRBJ2-6, with TRBD2 matching 11 bases. The germline gives CDR1 KGHSH, CDR2 LQKENI. There are 20 residues in the CDR3. After removal of 4 bases from V and 0 bases from J, the junction contained 11 bases not matched to a gene. This CDR3 is CASSLFSGGAGNSGANVLTF. The CDR3 DNA follows: TGTGCCAGCTCACTCTTTAGCGGGGGGGCCGGCAACTCTGGGGCCAACGTCCTGACTTTC.

The rearrangement joins TRBV30 to TRBJ2-2; 8 bases agree with TRBD1. Unmatched junction bases numbered 9, after V lost 3 bases and J lost 0 bases. Germline CDR1 and CDR2: GTSNPN and SVGIG (reference sequence). This CDR3 has 17 residues. CDR3 residues: CAWRSDQGAPNTGELFF. The CDR3, as DNA: TGTGCCTGGAGGTCTGACCAGGGGGCCCCGAACACCGGGGAGCTGTTTTTT.

The chain joins TRBV27 to TRBJ2-7, with TRBD1 matching 8 bases. Per the germline V gene, CDR1 is MNHEY and CDR2 is SMNVEV (reference sequence). This CDR3 comprises 13 residues. The trim removed 4 bases at V and 3 bases at J, leaving 2 bases unmatched. The CDR3 reads CASSSTGGYEQYF. The CDR3 DNA reads as TGTGCCAGCAGTTCTACAGGGGGCTACGAGCAGTACTTC.

The chain couples TRBV6-1 to TRBJ2-2; 9 bases are a match to TRBD1. Trimming at V came to 8 bases and at J to 6 bases, leaving 4 bases not matched to a gene. This CDR3 spans 13 amino acids. Germline lookup yields CDR1 MNHNS and CDR2 SASEGT. The CDR3 nucleotides read TGTGCCAGCCCCGGGACAGGGTCCGGGGAGCTGTTTTTT. It encodes CASPGTGSGELFF.

J is TRBJ1-5 and V is TRBV6-1; D call uncertain. This CDR3 is built from 12 residues. Per germline, CDR1 MNHNS and CDR2 SASEGT. Between the trimmed V and J ends, which lost 5 bases and 10 bases, there was a span of 12 bases. CDR3: CASSLGLLPQHF. The CDR3 DNA reads as TGTGCCAGCAGTTTAGGACTGTTACCCCAGCATTTT.

The chain has TRBV10-3 and TRBJ1-1; 7 nucleotides match TRBD1. CDR1 is ENHRY and CDR2 is SYGVKD in the germline V gene. V gave up 6 bases and J gave up 0 bases; unmatched junction bases: 10. CDR3 length: 16 residues. CDR3 in DNA: TGTGCCATCAGAAGGGGGCCCCAACACATGAACACTGAAGCTTTCTTT. Translating gives CAIRRGPQHMNTEAFF.

This chain links TRBV6-5 with TRBJ1-4; possible D gene TRBD1, 6 bases. The CDR3 totals 15 residues. Trimming took 6 bases from V and 8 from J, leaving 19 bases between them. Germline CDR1 MNHEY, CDR2 SVGAGI. This chain's CDR3 is CASRSGQTEGEKLFF. The CDR3 bases are TGTGCCAGCAGATCAGGACAGACCGAAGGGGAAAAACTGTTTTTT.

This sequence joins TRBV5-4 and TRBJ1-6; TRBD1 might be the D (6 bases). Germline assignment: CDR1 SGHNT and CDR2 YYREEE (reference sequence). The CDR3 runs to 14 residues. V gave up 5 bases and J gave up 9 bases, with 15 bases separating them. The CDR3 DNA reads TGTGCCAGCAGTACTAACAGGGAGAGTTCACCCCTCCACTTT. Its protein product is CASSTNRESSPLHF.

As regards this clone: Other DNA sequences in the same sample also yield this CDR3. The chain recombines TRBV5-1 with TRBJ1-2; no firm D call. Germline V gene sequence: CDR1 SGHRS, CDR2 YFSETQ. This CDR3 comprises 15 residues. V was shortened by 0 bases and J by 0 bases, with 9 bases between the two germline ends. CDR3 sequence (DNA): TGCGCCAGCAGCTTGGAGGCAGGAGCTAACTATGGCTACACCTTC. Encoded protein: CASSLEAGANYGYTF.

Concerning this clone itself: At the DNA level, this CDR3 is encoded by other sequences in the same sample as well. V gene TRBV10-2 combines with J gene TRBJ1-1, with a tentative D call TRBD1 (6 bases). CDR3 length: 13 residues. Germline assignment: CDR1 WSHSY and CDR2 SAAADI. The germline V and J ends were trimmed by 6 bases and 5 bases, with 13 bases remaining between them. CDR3 in amino acids: CASSAGGLTEAFF. CDR3 coding DNA: TGCGCCAGCAGCGCCGGGGGGCTTACTGAAGCTTTCTTT.

The chain links TRBV5-1 to TRBJ2-5; TRBD1 aligns across 11 bases. Germline V gene lookup returns CDR1 SGHRS and CDR2 YFSETQ. CDR3 length: 15 residues. Trimming took 3 bases from V and 5 from J; bases not matched to a gene: 6. CDR3 bases: TGCGCCAGCAGCTCCGGGACAGGGGGAACGGAGACCCAGTACTTC. Residues: CASSSGTGGTETQYF.

This chain joins TRBV11-2 and TRBJ1-6; weak D call: TRBD1 (6 bases). The CDR3 contains 18 residues. V lost 2 bases and J 0 bases, leaving 14 bases between the germline ends. From germline, CDR1 is SGHAT and CDR2 FQNNGV. As DNA, the CDR3 is TGTGCCAGCAGCTTATATGGGGGGCAGAGCTCCTATAATTCACCCCTCCACTTT. It translates to CASSLYGGQSSYNSPLHF.

This sequence joins TRBV5-1 and TRBJ2-3; 7 bases match TRBD2. Trimming at V came to 4 bases and at J to 5 bases, leaving 4 bases not matched to a gene. The CDR3 covers 13 residues. CDR1 is SGHRS, CDR2 YFSETQ, per germline. For the CDR3, the DNA is TGCGCCAGCAGCACGGGACTACTAGATACGCAGTATTTT. Its protein product is CASSTGLLDTQYF.

In the case of this clone: An end of the junction differs from the germline gene, which may be a read error. Other DNA sequences in the same sample also yield this CDR3. The rearrangement links TRBV7-8 to TRBJ2-7; TRBD2 agrees at 7 bases. Germline CDR1 is SGHVS and CDR2 is FQNEAQ. This CDR3 is built from 14 residues. CDR3 protein: CASSLAEGPYEQYF. The CDR3 DNA sequence: TGTGCCAGCAGCCTAGCGGAAGGGCCCTACGAGCAGTACTTC.

J is TRBJ1-4 and V is TRBV7-2; 9 nucleotides agree with TRBD1. CDR3 length equals 14 residues. Trimming cost V 5 bases and J 5 bases; bases outside gene matches: 3. The germline gives CDR1 SGHTA, CDR2 FQGNSA. The chain's CDR3 is CASSIGTGNEKLFF. DNA of the CDR3: TGTGCCAGCAGCATAGGGACAGGGAATGAAAAACTGTTTTTT.

The table lists this clone with a count of one. The chain couples TRBV2 to TRBJ2-5; unclear D gene. Per the germline V gene, CDR1 is SNHLY and CDR2 is FYNNEI. Trimming cost V 6 bases and J 5 bases, with 10 bases left between them. This CDR3 contains 12 residues. The CDR3, as DNA: TGTGCCAGCAGCTGGGGTAGGGAGACCCAGTACTTC. It specifies CASSWGRETQYF.

The chain is built from TRBV5-1 and TRBJ2-7; D perhaps matches TRBD2 (6 bases). The CDR3 is made up of 13 amino acids. The germline gives CDR1 SGHRS, CDR2 YFSETQ. V was shortened by 7 bases and J by 6 bases, with 17 bases between the two germline ends. The CDR3 region is CASREGTFTEQYF. CDR3 sequence (DNA): TGCGCCAGCCGAGAAGGGACTTTTACCGAGCAGTACTTC.

V is TRBV7-2 and J is TRBJ1-4; no firm D call. Per the germline V gene, CDR1 is SGHTA and CDR2 is FQGNSA. V was pared by 8 bases and J by 7 bases, with 14 bases between. This CDR3 contains 13 residues. CDR3 sequence (DNA): TGTGCCAGCGCTCGGAGTATGAGTGAAAAACTGTTTTTT. Translation gives CASARSMSEKLFF.

V gene TRBV12-5 combines with J gene TRBJ2-1; D is uncertain. The CDR3 runs 12 residues. Trimming left V 7 bases short and J 6 bases short, with 10 bases between. Per the germline V gene, CDR1 is LGHNT and CDR2 is FRNRAP. The CDR3: CASAPSGNEQFF. The CDR3 DNA follows: TGTGCTAGTGCCCCCTCAGGCAATGAGCAGTTCTTC.

Note on this clone: Other DNA sequences in this specimen translate into the identical CDR3. The chain employs TRBV7-2 and TRBJ2-7; perhaps TRBD2 as D (6 bases). The CDR3 is made up of 14 amino acids. Germline values: CDR1 SGHTA, CDR2 FQGNSA. The germline V and J ends were trimmed by 1 base and 3 bases, with 10 bases remaining between them. CDR3 coding DNA: TGTGCCAGCAGCTTAGGGCTAGCGAGCTACGAGCAGTACTTC. Translating it yields CASSLGLASYEQYF.

The V gene is TRBV5-1, the J gene TRBJ2-7; 7 bases are shared with TRBD1. Germline values: CDR1 SGHRS, CDR2 YFSETQ. The CDR3 contains 16 residues. V dropped 3 bases and J dropped 2; count of bases not matched to a gene: 11. For the CDR3, the DNA is TGCGCCAGCAGCTATACTAGACAGGGTGGGCCCTACGAGCAGTACTTC. Translating gives CASSYTRQGGPYEQYF. Filled out from reference TRBV5-1 and TRBJ2-7, the complete variable domain reads KAGVTQTPRYLIKTRGQQVTLSCSPISGHRSVSWYQQTPGQGLQFLFEYFSETQRNKGNFPGRFSGRQFSNSRSEMNVSTLELGDSALYLCASSYTRQGGPYEQYFGPGTRLTVT.

The chain uses TRBV6-1 and TRBJ2-7, with D possibly TRBD2 on 6 matching bases. The germline V gene encodes CDR1 MNHNS and CDR2 SASEGT. V lost 3 bases and J 5 bases, leaving 20 bases between the germline ends. This CDR3 has 16 amino acids. The CDR3 DNA follows: TGTGCCAGCAGTGAGGGTTGGGGAGGCGGTCCCAACGAGCAGTACTTC. Protein product: CASSEGWGGGPNEQYF.

This chain joins TRBV6-6 and TRBJ1-2; D uncertain. The CDR3 contains 15 residues. Trimming removed 4 bases at V and 5 bases at J, with 17 bases between. Germline loops: CDR1 MNHNY, CDR2 SVGAGI (reference sequence). The CDR3, as DNA: TGTGCCAGCAGTTCCACGGCACCCGGCCTTTATGGCTACACCTTC. Translating gives CASSSTAPGLYGYTF.

This clone has only one observation. The J gene is TRBJ1-1, the V gene TRBV10-3; D perhaps matches TRBD1 (6 bases). Trimming took off 7 bases at V and 1 base at J, with 10 bases between the two ends. The CDR3 covers 13 residues. The germline gives CDR1 ENHRY, CDR2 SYGVKD. The CDR3 DNA follows: TGTGCCATCACGGAACAGGGGAACACTGAAGCTTTCTTT. Translating gives CAITEQGNTEAFF.

This chain links TRBV6-4 with TRBJ2-7; D could derive from TRBD1 or TRBD2 (5 bases each). Trimming pared 4 bases from V and 6 bases from J, leaving 19 bases between. This CDR3 region has 15 residues. The V gene's germline CDR1 is MRHNA and CDR2 SNTAGT. CDR3 in amino acids: CASSVPGTLPSEQYF. The CDR3 region has the DNA TGTGCCAGCAGTGTCCCCGGGACCCTACCTAGCGAGCAGTACTTC.

This clone was counted between two and nine times. Other nucleotide sequences from this sample produce the same CDR3. The J gene is TRBJ1-5, the V gene TRBV28, with a possible D match to TRBD1 (6 bases). The CDR3 spans 14 residues. With 2 bases removed from V and 2 bases from J, the gap between germline ends came to 7 bases. Germline V gives CDR1 MDHEN, CDR2 SYDVKM. CDR3 loop: CASSLAGGNQPQHF. The DNA for the CDR3 is TGTGCCAGCAGTTTAGCAGGGGGCAATCAGCCCCAGCATTTT.

This clone is a singleton in its sample. This chain uses TRBV29-1 with TRBJ1-1; D is uncertain. Trimming took off 7 bases at V and 11 bases at J, with 26 bases between the two ends. The CDR3 extends over 14 amino acids. Germline CDR1 and CDR2: SQVTM and ANQGSEA. CDR3 region: CSGRGGVSLDPAFF. CDR3 sequence (DNA): TGCAGCGGCCGCGGTGGGGTCAGTCTTGATCCGGCTTTCTTT.

The chain recombines TRBV6-1 with TRBJ1-4, with TRBD1 as a possible D gene (6 bases). V lost 5 bases to trimming and J lost 7 bases, with 17 bases between them. Germline-derived CDR1 and CDR2 are MNHNS and SASEGT. The CDR3 loop spans 15 amino acids. The CDR3 spells CASSPGGRVGEKLFF. CDR3 in DNA: TGTGCCAGCAGTCCCGGGGGCAGGGTTGGTGAAAAACTGTTTTTT.